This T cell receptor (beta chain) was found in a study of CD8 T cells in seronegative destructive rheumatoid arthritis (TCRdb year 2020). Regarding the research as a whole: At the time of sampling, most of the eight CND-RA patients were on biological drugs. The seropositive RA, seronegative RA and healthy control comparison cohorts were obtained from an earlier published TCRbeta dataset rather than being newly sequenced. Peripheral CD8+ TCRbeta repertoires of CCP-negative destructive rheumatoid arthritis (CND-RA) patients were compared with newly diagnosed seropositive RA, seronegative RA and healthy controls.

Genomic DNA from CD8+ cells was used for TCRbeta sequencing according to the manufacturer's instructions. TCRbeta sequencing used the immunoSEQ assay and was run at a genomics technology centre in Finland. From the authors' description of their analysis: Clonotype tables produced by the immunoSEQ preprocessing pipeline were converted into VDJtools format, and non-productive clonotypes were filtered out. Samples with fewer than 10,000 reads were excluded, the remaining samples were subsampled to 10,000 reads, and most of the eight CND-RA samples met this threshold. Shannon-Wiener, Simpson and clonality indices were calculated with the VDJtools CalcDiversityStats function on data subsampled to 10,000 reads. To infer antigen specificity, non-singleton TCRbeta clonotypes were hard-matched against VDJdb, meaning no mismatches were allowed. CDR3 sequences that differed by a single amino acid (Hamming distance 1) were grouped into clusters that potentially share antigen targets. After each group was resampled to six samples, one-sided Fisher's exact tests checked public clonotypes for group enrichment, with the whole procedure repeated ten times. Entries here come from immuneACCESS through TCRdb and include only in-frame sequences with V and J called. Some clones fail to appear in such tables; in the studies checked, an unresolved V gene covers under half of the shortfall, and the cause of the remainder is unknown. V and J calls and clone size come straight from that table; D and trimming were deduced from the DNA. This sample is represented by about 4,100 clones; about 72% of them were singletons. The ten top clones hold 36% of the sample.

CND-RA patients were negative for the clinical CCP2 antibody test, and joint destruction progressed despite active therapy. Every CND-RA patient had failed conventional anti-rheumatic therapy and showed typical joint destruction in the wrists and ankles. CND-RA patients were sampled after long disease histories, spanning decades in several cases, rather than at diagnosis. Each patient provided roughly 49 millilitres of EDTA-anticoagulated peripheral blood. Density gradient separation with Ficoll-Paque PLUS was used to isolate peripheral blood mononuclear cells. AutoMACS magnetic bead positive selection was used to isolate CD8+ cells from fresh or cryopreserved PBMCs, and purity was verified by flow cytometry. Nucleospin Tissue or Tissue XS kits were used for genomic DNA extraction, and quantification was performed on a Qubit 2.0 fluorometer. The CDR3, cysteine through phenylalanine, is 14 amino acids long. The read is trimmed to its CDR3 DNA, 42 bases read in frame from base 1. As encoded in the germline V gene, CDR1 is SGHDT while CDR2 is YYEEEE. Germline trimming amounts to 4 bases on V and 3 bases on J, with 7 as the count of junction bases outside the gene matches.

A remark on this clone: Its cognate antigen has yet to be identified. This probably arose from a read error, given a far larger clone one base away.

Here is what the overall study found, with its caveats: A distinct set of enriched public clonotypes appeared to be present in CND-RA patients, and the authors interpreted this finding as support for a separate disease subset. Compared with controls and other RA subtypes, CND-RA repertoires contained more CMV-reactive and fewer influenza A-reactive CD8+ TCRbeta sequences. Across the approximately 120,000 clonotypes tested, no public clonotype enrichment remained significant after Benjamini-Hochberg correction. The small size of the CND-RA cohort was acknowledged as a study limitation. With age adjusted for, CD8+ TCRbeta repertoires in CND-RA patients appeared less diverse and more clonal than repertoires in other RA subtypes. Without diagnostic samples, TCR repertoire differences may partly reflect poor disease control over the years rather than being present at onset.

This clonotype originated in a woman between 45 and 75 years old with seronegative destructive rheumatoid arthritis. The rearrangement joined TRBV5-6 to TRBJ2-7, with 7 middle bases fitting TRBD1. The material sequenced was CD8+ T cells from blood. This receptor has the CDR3 CASSLGQTLYEQYF. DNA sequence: TGTGCCAGCAGCCTGGGACAGACACTCTACGAGCAGTACTTC.